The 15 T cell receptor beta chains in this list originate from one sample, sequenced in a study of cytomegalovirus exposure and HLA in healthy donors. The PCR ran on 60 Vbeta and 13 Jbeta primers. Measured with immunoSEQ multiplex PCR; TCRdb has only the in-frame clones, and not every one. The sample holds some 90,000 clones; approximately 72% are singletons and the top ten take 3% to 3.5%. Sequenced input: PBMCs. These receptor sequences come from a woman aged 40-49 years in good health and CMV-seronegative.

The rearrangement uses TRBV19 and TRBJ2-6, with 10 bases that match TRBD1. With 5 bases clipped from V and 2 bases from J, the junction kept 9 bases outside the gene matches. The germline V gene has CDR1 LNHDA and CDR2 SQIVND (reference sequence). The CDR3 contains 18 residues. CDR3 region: CASSLGQGLRAGANVLTF. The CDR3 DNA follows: TGTGCCAGTAGTCTGGGACAGGGGTTGCGGGCTGGGGCCAACGTCCTGACTTTC.

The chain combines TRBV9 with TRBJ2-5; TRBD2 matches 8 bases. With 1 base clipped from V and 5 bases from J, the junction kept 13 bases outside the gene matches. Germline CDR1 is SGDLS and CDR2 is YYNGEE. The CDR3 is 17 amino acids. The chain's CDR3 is CASSVLQAGVGLETQYF. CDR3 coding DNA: TGTGCCAGCAGCGTATTGCAAGCGGGAGTAGGTTTGGAGACCCAGTACTTC. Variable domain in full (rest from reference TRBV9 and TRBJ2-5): DSGVTQTPKHLITATGQRVTLRCSPRSGDLSVYWYQQSLDQGLQFLIQYYNGEERAKGNILERFSAQQFPDLHSELNLSSLELGDSALYFCASSVLQAGVGLETQYFGPGTRLLVL.

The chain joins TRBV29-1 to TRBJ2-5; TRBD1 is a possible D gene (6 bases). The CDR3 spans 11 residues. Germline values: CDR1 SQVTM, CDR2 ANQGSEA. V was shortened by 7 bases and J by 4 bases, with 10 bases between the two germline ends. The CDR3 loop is CSGQQGETQYF. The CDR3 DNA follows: TGCAGCGGCCAACAGGGAGAGACCCAGTACTTC.

The CDR3: CASSFGGRQGRNEQFF. As DNA, the CDR3 is TGCGCCAGCAGCTTCGGGGGAAGACAGGGAAGAAATGAGCAGTTCTTC. V gene TRBV5-1 combines with J gene TRBJ2-1, with a tentative D call TRBD1 (7 bases). The CDR3 spans 16 residues. The germline CDR1 and CDR2 sequences are SGHRS and YFSETQ. The V end lost 2 bases, the J end lost 7 bases, and 19 bases lay between the germline ends.

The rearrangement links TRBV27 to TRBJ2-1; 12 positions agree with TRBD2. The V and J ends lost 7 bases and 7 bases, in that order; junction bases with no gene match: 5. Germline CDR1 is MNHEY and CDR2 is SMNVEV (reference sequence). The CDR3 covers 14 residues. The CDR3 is CASKKLAGGNEQFF. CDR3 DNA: TGTGCCAGCAAAAAACTAGCGGGAGGTAATGAGCAGTTCTTC.

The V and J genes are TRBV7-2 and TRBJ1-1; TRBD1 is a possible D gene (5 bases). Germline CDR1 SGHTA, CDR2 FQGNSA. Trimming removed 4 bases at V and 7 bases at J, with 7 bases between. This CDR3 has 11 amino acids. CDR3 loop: CASSSTVEAFF. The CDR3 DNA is TGTGCCAGCAGCTCGACAGTTGAAGCTTTCTTT.

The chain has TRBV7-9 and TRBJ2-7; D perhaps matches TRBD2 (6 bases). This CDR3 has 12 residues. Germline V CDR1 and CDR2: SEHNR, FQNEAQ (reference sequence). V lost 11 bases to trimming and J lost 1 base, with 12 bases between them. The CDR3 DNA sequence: TGTGCCGGGTCGCGGGGTTCCTACGAGCAGTACTTC. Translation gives CAGSRGSYEQYF.

CDR3 DNA sequence: TGTGCCAGCTCATCTAGGACAGGGGACACTGAAGCTTTCTTT. Its translation is CASSSRTGDTEAFF. The chain carries TRBV18 and TRBJ1-1; 9 bases map to TRBD1. The germline gives CDR1 KGHSH, CDR2 LQKENI. The CDR3 contains 14 residues. J was trimmed by 3 bases and V by 5 bases; bases with no gene match: 4.

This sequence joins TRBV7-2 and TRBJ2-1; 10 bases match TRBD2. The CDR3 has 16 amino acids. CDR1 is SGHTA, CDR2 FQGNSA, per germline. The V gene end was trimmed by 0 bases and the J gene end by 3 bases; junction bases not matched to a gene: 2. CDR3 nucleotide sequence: TGTGCCAGCAGCTTAGCGGCTAGCGGGAGCTACAATGAGCAGTTCTTC. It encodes CASSLAASGSYNEQFF. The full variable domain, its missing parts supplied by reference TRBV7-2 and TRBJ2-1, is GAGVSQSPSNKVTEKGKDVELRCDPISGHTALYWYRQSLGQGLEFLIYFQGNSAPDKSGLPSDRFSAERTGGSVSTLTIQRTQQEDSAVYLCASSLAASGSYNEQFFGPGTRLTVL.

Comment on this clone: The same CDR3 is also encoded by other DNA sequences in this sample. DNA of the CDR3: TGTGCCAGCAGGGGGGGTCTAATGAACACTGAAGCTTTCTTT. The encoded protein is CASRGGLMNTEAFF. The chain carries TRBV2 and TRBJ1-1; D might be TRBD1 (5 bases). This CDR3 is built from 14 residues. With 6 bases removed from V and 0 bases from J, the gap between germline ends came to 11 bases. The V gene's germline CDR1 is SNHLY and CDR2 FYNNEI.

The CDR3: CASRLAGGPDTQYF. CDR3 DNA: TGCGCCAGCAGGTTAGCGGGAGGGCCAGATACGCAGTATTTT. The chain uses TRBV5-1 and TRBJ2-3; 11 bases are shared with TRBD2. Trimming at V came to 5 bases and at J to 4 bases, leaving 3 bases not matched to a gene. Germline CDR1 is SGHRS and CDR2 is YFSETQ. This CDR3 has 14 amino acids.

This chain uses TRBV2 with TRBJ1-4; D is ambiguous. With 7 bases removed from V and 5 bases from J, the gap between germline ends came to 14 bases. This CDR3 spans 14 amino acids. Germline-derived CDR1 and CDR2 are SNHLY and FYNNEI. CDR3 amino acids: CASKPGPGNEKLFF. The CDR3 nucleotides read TGTGCCAGCAAGCCGGGCCCGGGGAATGAAAAACTGTTTTTT.

The DNA for the CDR3 is TGTGCCAGCAGCCGCCCCGGGAGTCGGAACACAGATACGCAGTATTTT. It translates to CASSRPGSRNTDTQYF. The chain employs TRBV4-2 and TRBJ2-3; perhaps TRBD2 as D (6 bases). Germline CDR1 reads LGHNA; CDR2 reads YNFKEQ. The V gene lost 4 bases and the J gene lost 2 bases, with 16 bases spanning the gap. The CDR3 is 16 amino acids.

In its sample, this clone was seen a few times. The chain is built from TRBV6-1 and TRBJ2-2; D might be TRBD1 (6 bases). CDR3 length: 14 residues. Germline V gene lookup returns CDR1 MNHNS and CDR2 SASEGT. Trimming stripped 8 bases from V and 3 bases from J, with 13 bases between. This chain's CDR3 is CASHTGTHTGELFF. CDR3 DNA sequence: TGTGCCAGCCACACAGGGACCCACACCGGGGAGCTGTTTTTT.

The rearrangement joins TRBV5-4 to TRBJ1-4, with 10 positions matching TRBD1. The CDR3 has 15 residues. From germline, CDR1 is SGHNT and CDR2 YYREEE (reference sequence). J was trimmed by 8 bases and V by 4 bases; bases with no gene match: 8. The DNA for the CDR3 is TGTGCCAGCAGCCTTGACAGGGGGCTAAAAGAAAAACTGTTTTTT. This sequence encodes CASSLDRGLKEKLFF. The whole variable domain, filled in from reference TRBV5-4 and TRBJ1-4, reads ETGVTQSPTHLIKTRGQQVTLRCSSQSGHNTVSWYQQALGQGPQFIFQYYREEENGRGNFPPRFSGLQFPNYSSELNVNALELDDSALYLCASSLDRGLKEKLFFGSGTQLSVL.